Below are 29 T cell receptor beta chains sequenced from a single sample in a study of blood T cell repertoires in COVID-19. Measured with immunoSEQ multiplex PCR; TCRdb has only the in-frame clones, and not every one. The sample lists hundreds of thousands of clones, 89% occurring once. The sample consisted of PBMCs or T cells enriched from blood (not recorded which). The receptors were sampled from a woman in her forties who had recovered from COVID-19.

The chain uses TRBV29-1 and TRBJ2-1; D is perhaps TRBD2 (5 bases). Trimming stripped 4 bases from V and 2 bases from J, with 15 bases between. The CDR3 totals 15 residues. Germline values: CDR1 SQVTM, CDR2 ANQGSEA. For the CDR3, the DNA is TGCAGCGTTGGAGCTGGGGAGTTAACCTACAATGAGCAGTTCTTC. Protein: CSVGAGELTYNEQFF.

This rearrangement joins TRBV7-2 to TRBJ2-5; 12 positions match TRBD1. CDR3 length equals 16 residues. Trimming cost V 1 base and J 5 bases; bases outside gene matches: 5. The germline V gene encodes CDR1 SGHTA and CDR2 FQGNSA. The CDR3 nucleotides are TGTGCCAGCAGCTTAGTCGGGACAGGGGGCTCCGAGACCCAGTACTTC. This codes for CASSLVGTGGSETQYF. The full variable domain, in which reference TRBV7-2 and TRBJ2-5 provide the parts outside the CDR3, is GAGVSQSPSNKVTEKGKDVELRCDPISGHTALYWYRQSLGQGLEFLIYFQGNSAPDKSGLPSDRFSAERTGGSVSTLTIQRTQQEDSAVYLCASSLVGTGGSETQYFGPGTRLLVL.

To note about this clone: This sample also contains other DNA sequences that code for the same CDR3. J is TRBJ2-5 and V is TRBV7-3; D may be TRBD1 (6 bases). V lost 1 base and J 2 bases, leaving 11 bases between the germline ends. The CDR3 totals 15 residues. CDR1 is SGHTA and CDR2 is FQGTGA in the germline V gene. The CDR3 DNA sequence: TGTGCCAGCAGCTTAATTGGGGGCGTACAAGAGACCCAGTACTTC. Amino acid sequence: CASSLIGGVQETQYF.

The genes are TRBV7-3 and TRBJ1-3, with D uncertain. Trimming took off 7 bases at V and 4 bases at J, with 14 bases between the two ends. CDR3 length: 14 amino acids. Per germline, CDR1 SGHTA and CDR2 FQGTGA. CDR3 loop: CASTAGPGGNTIYF. In nucleotides, the CDR3 is TGTGCCAGCACGGCAGGCCCGGGGGGAAACACCATATATTTT.

V usage is TRBV5-4 and J usage is TRBJ2-5; no firm D call. Germline lookup yields CDR1 SGHNT and CDR2 YYREEE (reference sequence). The V end lost 0 bases, the J end lost 5 bases, and 11 bases lay between the germline ends. The length of the CDR3 is 14 residues. CDR3 residues: CASSLEGVRETQYF. DNA for the CDR3: TGTGCCAGCAGCTTGGAAGGAGTGAGGGAGACCCAGTACTTC.

CDR3 coding DNA: TGTGCTAGTGGTTTGGCAAGGACAGGGCGGGAGGAGACCCAGTACTTC. Protein: CASGLARTGREETQYF. V usage is TRBV12-5 and J usage is TRBJ2-5, with TRBD1 as a possible D gene (8 bases). Trimming shortened V by 1 base and J by 5 bases, and 17 bases separated the two germline ends. Per germline, CDR1 LGHNT and CDR2 FRNRAP. The CDR3 is made up of 16 amino acids. The variable domain in full, with the rest retrieved from reference TRBV12-5 and TRBJ2-5, is DARVTQTPRHKVTEMGQEVTMRCQPILGHNTVFWYRQTMMQGLELLAYFRNRAPLDDSGMPKDRFSAEMPDATLATLKIQPSEPRDSAVYFCASGLARTGREETQYFGPGTRLLVL.

The V and J genes are TRBV5-4 and TRBJ2-3; 14 positions agree with TRBD2. V dropped 7 bases and J dropped 1; count of bases not matched to a gene: 14. The CDR3 runs to 19 residues. Germline assignment: CDR1 SGHNT and CDR2 YYREEE (reference sequence). The CDR3 protein is CASGTEGTSGSKGTDTQYF. CDR3 coding DNA: TGTGCCAGCGGCACAGAGGGGACTAGCGGGAGTAAAGGCACAGATACGCAGTATTTT.

The chain links TRBV7-9 to TRBJ2-7, with TRBD2 as a possible D gene (6 bases). Between the trimmed V and J ends, which lost 5 bases and 6 bases, there was a span of 11 bases. This CDR3 spans 12 amino acids. Germline V CDR1 and CDR2: SEHNR, FQNEAQ (reference sequence). The CDR3: CASSVIGGEQYF. CDR3 sequence (DNA): TGTGCCAGCAGCGTTATCGGGGGCGAGCAGTACTTC.

For the CDR3, the DNA is TGTGCCATCAGTGAGTCCAGGGGGCAGAACTCCTACGAGCAGTACTTC. Translation gives CAISESRGQNSYEQYF. The V call is TRBV10-3, the J call TRBJ2-7, with 8 bases matching TRBD1. The CDR3 has 16 amino acids. The germline CDR1 and CDR2 sequences are ENHRY and SYGVKD. The V segment lost 0 bases and the J segment 0 bases; nucleotides outside the gene matches: 4.

V and J are TRBV19 and TRBJ2-3; no firm D call. The CDR3 has 16 amino acids. The germline V and J ends were trimmed by 6 bases and 5 bases, with 21 bases remaining between them. Germline V gene lookup returns CDR1 LNHDA and CDR2 SQIVND (reference sequence). The CDR3 DNA reads TGTGCCAGTAGCCCCAAAGCTCGAGGTACAAGAGATACGCAGTATTTT. As protein: CASSPKARGTRDTQYF. The complete variable domain, with remaining parts taken from reference TRBV19 and TRBJ2-3, reads DGGITQSPKYLFRKEGQNVTLSCEQNLNHDAMYWYRQDPGQGLRLIYYSQIVNDFQKGDIAEGYSVSREKKESFPLTVTSAQKNPTAFYLCASSPKARGTRDTQYFGPGTRLTVL.

The chain links TRBV7-9 to TRBJ1-1; D unresolved. This CDR3 contains 14 residues. The germline V gene has CDR1 SEHNR and CDR2 FQNEAQ (reference sequence). V lost 7 bases and J 1 base, leaving 13 bases between the germline ends. The CDR3 reads CASTPIGGNTEAFF. The DNA for the CDR3 is TGTGCCAGCACCCCGATTGGCGGGAACACTGAAGCTTTCTTT.

CDR3 protein: CASRRDRGFGGYTF. CDR3 DNA: TGTGCCAGCAGGCGGGACAGGGGGTTCGGGGGCTACACCTTC. The J gene is TRBJ1-2, the V gene TRBV11-2; TRBD1 matches 11 bases. Germline loops: CDR1 SGHAT, CDR2 FQNNGV. J gave up 8 bases and V 6 bases, and 8 bases lay outside the gene matches. The CDR3 has 14 amino acids.

The chain combines TRBV5-4 with TRBJ2-5; TRBD2 matches 7 bases. V shed 4 bases and J 0 bases; nucleotides not matched to a gene: 12. This CDR3 region has 17 residues. Per the germline V gene, CDR1 is SGHNT and CDR2 is YYREEE (reference sequence). The CDR3 is CASSPTRMGGYQETQYF. The CDR3 region has the DNA TGTGCCAGCAGCCCCACACGCATGGGGGGGTACCAAGAGACCCAGTACTTC. The variable domain in full, completed from reference TRBV5-4 and TRBJ2-5, reads ETGVTQSPTHLIKTRGQQVTLRCSSQSGHNTVSWYQQALGQGPQFIFQYYREEENGRGNFPPRFSGLQFPNYSSELNVNALELDDSALYLCASSPTRMGGYQETQYFGPGTRLLVL.

The chain carries TRBV7-8 and TRBJ1-3; 8 nucleotides line up with TRBD1. With 5 bases clipped from V and 1 base from J, the junction kept 4 bases outside the gene matches. This CDR3 has 15 amino acids. CDR1 is SGHVS, CDR2 FQNEAQ, per germline. The DNA for the CDR3 is TGTGCCAGCAGCCCTCGGACAGGGTCTGGAAACACCATATATTTT. This gives the protein CASSPRTGSGNTIYF.

J is TRBJ1-4 and V is TRBV7-2; 9 bases line up with TRBD1. The CDR3 spans 15 residues. Per germline, CDR1 SGHTA and CDR2 FQGNSA. With V trimmed by 4 bases and J by 8 bases, 8 bases remained unmatched. The CDR3, as DNA: TGTGCCAGCAGCTGGTCGGGACAGGGAGGAGAAAAACTGTTTTTT. As protein: CASSWSGQGGEKLFF.

This clone was recorded a few times. This chain uses TRBV5-6 with TRBJ2-3; 14 nucleotides agree with TRBD2. The CDR3 runs 16 residues. Trimming removed 4 bases from V and 3 bases from J; junction bases left unmatched: 4. Germline assignment: CDR1 SGHDT and CDR2 YYEEEE. CDR3 nucleotide sequence: TGTGCCAGCAGCATAGGACTAGCGGGAGGAACAGATACGCAGTATTTT. It specifies CASSIGLAGGTDTQYF.

This clone appeared a single time. This chain links TRBV9 with TRBJ2-3, with 14 bases identical to TRBD2. Losses at the gene ends were 6 bases for V and 1 base for J; bases not matched to a gene: 10. CDR1 SGDLS and CDR2 YYNGEE come from the germline V gene. The CDR3 has 18 amino acids. CDR3 DNA sequence: TGTGCCAGCACCCTGACTAGCGGGAGGGCCCTTGGCACAGATACGCAGTATTTT. It encodes CASTLTSGRALGTDTQYF.

The rearrangement links TRBV27 to TRBJ2-7; 12 bases are shared with TRBD2. CDR3 length: 18 residues. V gave up 4 bases and J gave up 3 bases; unmatched junction bases: 13. Germline V lookup: CDR1 MNHEY, CDR2 SMNVEV (reference sequence). Written as DNA, the CDR3 is TGTGCCAGCAGTTATTCCGGACTAGCGGGGCTATCGGGCTACGAGCAGTACTTC. This gives the protein CASSYSGLAGLSGYEQYF.

The sample holds one count of this clone. V is TRBV11-2 and J is TRBJ1-1; 7 bases map to TRBD1. The V gene's germline CDR1 is SGHAT and CDR2 FQNNGV. V shed 6 bases and J 0 bases; nucleotides not matched to a gene: 4. The CDR3 covers 14 residues. CDR3 protein: CASSFGQVNTEAFF. CDR3 in DNA: TGTGCCAGCAGTTTCGGACAGGTGAACACTGAAGCTTTCTTT.

This chain joins TRBV11-3 and TRBJ2-7, with 10 bases matching TRBD2. V trimming: 0 bases; J trimming: 4 bases; junction bases outside the gene matches: 3. The CDR3 spans 15 residues. Germline V gene lookup returns CDR1 SGHNT and CDR2 YENEEA. CDR3 nucleotides: TGTGCCAGCAGCTTAGACCTAGCGGGAGCGTACGAGCAGTACTTC. As protein: CASSLDLAGAYEQYF.

Turning to this clone: The germline gene is not matched at one end of the junction; a read error may be the cause. The chain couples TRBV5-4 to TRBJ2-1; 14 bases map to TRBD2. This CDR3 contains 15 residues. Germline CDR1 is SGHNT and CDR2 is YYREEE (reference sequence). The CDR3 sequence is CASSFGTSGSNEQFF. In nucleotides, the CDR3 is TGTGCCAGCAGCTTTGGGACTAGCGGGAGCAATGAACAGTTCTTC.

The chain couples TRBV28 to TRBJ2-1; TRBD1 is a possible D gene (6 bases). With 1 base removed from V and 1 base from J, the gap between germline ends came to 11 bases. The CDR3 consists of 16 residues. The germline CDR1 and CDR2 sequences are MDHEN and SYDVKM. CDR3 in amino acids: CASSLSTGWSYNEQFF. CDR3 nucleotides: TGTGCCAGCAGTTTATCGACAGGTTGGTCCTACAATGAGCAGTTCTTC.

This chain connects TRBV25-1 to TRBJ2-6; D possibly corresponds to TRBD1 (5 bases). Germline loops: CDR1 MGHDK, CDR2 SYGVNS. The germline V and J ends were trimmed by 6 bases and 4 bases, with 13 bases remaining between them. The CDR3 loop spans 15 amino acids. The CDR3 reads CASSASGQGANVLTF. The CDR3 DNA reads TGTGCCAGCAGCGCATCAGGGCAGGGGGCCAACGTCCTGACTTTC.

The V and J genes are TRBV12-3 or TRBV12-4 and TRBJ1-2, with TRBD1 matching 10 bases. V lost 7 bases, J lost 5 bases, and 4 bases stayed unmatched. The CDR3 contains 13 residues. The CDR3 reads CASTPGQGYGYTF. Here the CDR3 DNA reads TGTGCCAGCACCCCGGGACAGGGGTATGGCTACACCTTC.

The V and J genes are TRBV27 and TRBJ2-7; weak D call: TRBD1 (6 bases). Trimming took 3 bases from V and 0 from J, leaving 9 bases between them. This CDR3 contains 14 residues. Germline CDR1 and CDR2: MNHEY and SMNVEV (reference sequence). Written as DNA, the CDR3 is TGTGCCAGCAGTTTTTCGGACAGCTCCTACGAGCAGTACTTC. Protein sequence: CASSFSDSSYEQYF.

The V gene is TRBV3-1 (or the pseudogene TRBV3-2), the J gene TRBJ2-3; TRBD2 is a possible D gene (6 bases). This CDR3 comprises 14 residues. Germline V gene data show CDR1 as LGHDT and CDR2 as YNNKEL (reference sequence). Trimming removed 3 bases at V and 4 bases at J, with 11 bases between. CDR3 amino acids: CASSQTSTPDTQYF. The CDR3 nucleotides are TGTGCCAGCAGCCAGACTAGTACCCCAGATACGCAGTATTTT.

The chain carries TRBV2 and TRBJ1-4; a possible D gene is TRBD1 (5 bases). CDR3 size: 18 residues. The germline gives CDR1 SNHLY, CDR2 FYNNEI. The V end lost 3 bases, the J end lost 0 bases, and 17 bases lay between the germline ends. CDR3 DNA: TGTGCCAGCAGTGAGACCCAGGGCGTAGGAGCAACTAATGAAAAACTGTTTTTT. Residues: CASSETQGVGATNEKLFF.

The rearrangement joins TRBV11-3 to TRBJ2-3, with TRBD2 identical over 13 bases. The CDR3 is 16 residues long. J lost 5 bases, V lost 5 bases, and 7 bases had no gene match. Germline CDR1 SGHNT, CDR2 YENEEA. The CDR3 DNA is TGTGCCAGCAGCACGACTAGCGGGGGGCCGGGAGATACGCAGTATTTT. It is translated as CASSTTSGGPGDTQYF.

This chain connects TRBV30 to TRBJ1-5; 9 bases line up with TRBD1. Trimming cost V 5 bases and J 3 bases; bases outside gene matches: 2. The CDR3 extends over 13 amino acids. Germline CDR1 GTSNPN, CDR2 SVGIG (reference sequence). The CDR3 is CAWGTGINQPQHF. The CDR3 bases are TGTGCCTGGGGGACAGGGATCAATCAGCCCCAGCATTTT. The whole variable domain, remainder taken from reference TRBV30 and TRBJ1-5, is SQTIHQWPATLVQPVGSPLSLECTVEGTSNPNLYWYRQAAGRGLQLLFYSVGIGQISSEVPQNLSASRPQDRQFILSSKKLLLSDSGFYLCAWGTGINQPQHFGDGTRLSIL.